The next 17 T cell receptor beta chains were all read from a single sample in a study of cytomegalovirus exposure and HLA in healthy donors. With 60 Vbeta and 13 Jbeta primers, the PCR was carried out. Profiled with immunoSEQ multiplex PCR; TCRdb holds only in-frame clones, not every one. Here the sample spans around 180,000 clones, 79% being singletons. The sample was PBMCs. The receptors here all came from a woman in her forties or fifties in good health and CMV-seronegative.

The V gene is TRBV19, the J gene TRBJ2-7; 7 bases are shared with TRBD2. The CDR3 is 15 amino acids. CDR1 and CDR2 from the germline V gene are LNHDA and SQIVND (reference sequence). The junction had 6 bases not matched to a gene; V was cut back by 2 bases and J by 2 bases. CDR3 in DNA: TGTGCCAGTAGTATATACGGGGGGAGCACCTACGAGCAGTACTTC. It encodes CASSIYGGSTYEQYF. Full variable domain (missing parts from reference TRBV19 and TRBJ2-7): DGGITQSPKYLFRKEGQNVTLSCEQNLNHDAMYWYRQDPGQGLRLIYYSQIVNDFQKGDIAEGYSVSREKKESFPLTVTSAQKNPTAFYLCASSIYGGSTYEQYFGPGTRLTVT.

The DNA for the CDR3 is TGTGCCTGGGCCCCCGGGGGCACAGATACGCAGTATTTT. Encoded protein: CAWAPGGTDTQYF. The chain uses TRBV30 and TRBJ2-3; D is perhaps TRBD2 (5 bases). Trimming removed 5 bases from V and 1 base from J, with 10 bases in between. Germline CDR1 and CDR2: GTSNPN and SVGIG (reference sequence). CDR3 length: 13 residues.

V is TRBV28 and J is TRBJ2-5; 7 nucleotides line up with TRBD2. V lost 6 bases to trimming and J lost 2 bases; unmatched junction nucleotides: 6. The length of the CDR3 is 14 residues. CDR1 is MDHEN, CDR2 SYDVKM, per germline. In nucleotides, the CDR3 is TGTGCCAGCAGCTCCCCAGCGGGACAAGAGACCCAGTACTTC. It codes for CASSSPAGQETQYF.

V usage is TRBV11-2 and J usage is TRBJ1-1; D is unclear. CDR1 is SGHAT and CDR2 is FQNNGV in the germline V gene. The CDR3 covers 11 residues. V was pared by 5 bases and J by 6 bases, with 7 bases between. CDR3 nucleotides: TGTGCCAGCAGCCATGGGCCTGAAGCTTTCTTT. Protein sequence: CASSHGPEAFF.

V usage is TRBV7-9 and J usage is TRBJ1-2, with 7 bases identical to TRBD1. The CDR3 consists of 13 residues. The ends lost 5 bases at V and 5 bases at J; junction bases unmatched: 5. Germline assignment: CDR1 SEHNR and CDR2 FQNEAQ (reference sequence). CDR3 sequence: CASSPTGNYGYTF. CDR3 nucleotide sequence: TGTGCCAGCAGCCCGACAGGGAATTATGGCTACACCTTC.

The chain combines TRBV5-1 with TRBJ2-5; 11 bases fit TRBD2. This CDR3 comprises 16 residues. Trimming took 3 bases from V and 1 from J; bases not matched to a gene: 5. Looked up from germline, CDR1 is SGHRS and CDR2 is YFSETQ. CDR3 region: CASSSPSGRLQETQYF. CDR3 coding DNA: TGCGCCAGCAGCTCACCTAGCGGGAGGCTCCAAGAGACCCAGTACTTC.

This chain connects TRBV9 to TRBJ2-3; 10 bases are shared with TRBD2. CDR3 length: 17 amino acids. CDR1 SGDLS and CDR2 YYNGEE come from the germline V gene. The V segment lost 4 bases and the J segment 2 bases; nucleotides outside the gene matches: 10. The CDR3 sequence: CASSPYRTSGFTDTQYF. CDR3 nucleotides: TGTGCCAGCAGCCCCTACAGGACTAGCGGCTTCACAGATACGCAGTATTTT. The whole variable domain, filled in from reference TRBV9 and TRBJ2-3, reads DSGVTQTPKHLITATGQRVTLRCSPRSGDLSVYWYQQSLDQGLQFLIQYYNGEERAKGNILERFSAQQFPDLHSELNLSSLELGDSALYFCASSPYRTSGFTDTQYFGPGTRLTVL.

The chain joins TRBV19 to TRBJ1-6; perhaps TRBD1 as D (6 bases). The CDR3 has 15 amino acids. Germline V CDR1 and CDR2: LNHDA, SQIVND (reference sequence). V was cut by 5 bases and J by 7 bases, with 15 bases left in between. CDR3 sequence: CASSVRAGVNSPLHF. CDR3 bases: TGTGCCAGTAGTGTCAGGGCAGGGGTGAATTCACCCCTCCACTTT.

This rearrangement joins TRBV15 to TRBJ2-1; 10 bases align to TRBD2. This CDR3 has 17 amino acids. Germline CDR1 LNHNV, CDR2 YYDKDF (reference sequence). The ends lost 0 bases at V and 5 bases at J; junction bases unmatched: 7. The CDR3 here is CATSRDSSGLANNEQFF. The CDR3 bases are TGTGCCACCAGCAGAGACTCCTCGGGACTAGCGAACAATGAGCAGTTCTTC.

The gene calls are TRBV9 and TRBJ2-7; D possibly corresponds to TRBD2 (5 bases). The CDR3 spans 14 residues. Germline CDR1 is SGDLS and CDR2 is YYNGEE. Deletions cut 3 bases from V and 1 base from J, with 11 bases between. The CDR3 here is CASSGSGSSYEQYF. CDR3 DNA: TGTGCCAGCAGCGGGAGCGGCTCATCCTACGAGCAGTACTTC.

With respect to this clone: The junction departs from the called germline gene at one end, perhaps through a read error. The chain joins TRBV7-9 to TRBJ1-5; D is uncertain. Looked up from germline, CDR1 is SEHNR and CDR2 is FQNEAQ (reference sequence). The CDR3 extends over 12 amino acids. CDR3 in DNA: TGTTCCAGCAGGTTCGGGGATCAGCCCCAGCATTTT. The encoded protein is CSSRFGDQPQHF.

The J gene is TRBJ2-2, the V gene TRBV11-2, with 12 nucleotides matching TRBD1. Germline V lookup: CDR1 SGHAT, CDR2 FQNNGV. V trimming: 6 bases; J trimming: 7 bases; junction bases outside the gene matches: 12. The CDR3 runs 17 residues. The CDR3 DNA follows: TGTGCCAGCAGGGGGTTCCGGGACAGGGGGCGCGGCGGGGAGCTGTTTTTT. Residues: CASRGFRDRGRGGELFF.

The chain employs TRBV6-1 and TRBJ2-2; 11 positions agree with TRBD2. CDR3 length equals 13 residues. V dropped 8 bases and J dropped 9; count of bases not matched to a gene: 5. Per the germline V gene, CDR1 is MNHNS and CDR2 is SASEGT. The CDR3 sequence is CASVAGGPRELFF. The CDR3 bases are TGTGCCAGCGTAGCGGGAGGGCCCCGGGAGCTGTTTTTT.

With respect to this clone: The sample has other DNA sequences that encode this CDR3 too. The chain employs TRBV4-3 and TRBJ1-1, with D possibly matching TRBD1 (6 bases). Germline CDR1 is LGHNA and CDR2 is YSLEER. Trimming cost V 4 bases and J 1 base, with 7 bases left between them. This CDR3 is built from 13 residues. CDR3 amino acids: CASSLQGNTEAFF. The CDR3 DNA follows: TGCGCCAGCAGCCTACAGGGGAACACTGAAGCTTTCTTT.

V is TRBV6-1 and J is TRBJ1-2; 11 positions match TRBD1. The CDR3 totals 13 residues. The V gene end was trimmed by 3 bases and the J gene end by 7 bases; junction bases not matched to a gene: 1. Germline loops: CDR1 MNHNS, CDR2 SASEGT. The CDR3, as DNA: TGTGCCAGCAGTGACGGGACAGGGGGTGGCTACACCTTC. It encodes CASSDGTGGGYTF.

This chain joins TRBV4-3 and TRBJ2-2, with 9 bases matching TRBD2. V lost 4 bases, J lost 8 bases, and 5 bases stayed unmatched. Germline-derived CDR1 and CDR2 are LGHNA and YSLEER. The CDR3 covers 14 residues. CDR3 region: CASSLAGGQGELFF. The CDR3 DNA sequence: TGCGCCAGCAGCCTGGCGGGGGGGCAAGGGGAGCTGTTTTTT.

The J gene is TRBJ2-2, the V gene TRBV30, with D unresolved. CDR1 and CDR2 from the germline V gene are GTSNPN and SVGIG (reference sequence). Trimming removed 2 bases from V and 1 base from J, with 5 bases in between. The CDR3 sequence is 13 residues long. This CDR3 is CAWSIMNTGELFF. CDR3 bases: TGTGCCTGGAGTATAATGAACACCGGGGAGCTGTTTTTT.